The rows below give T cell receptor beta chains drawn from one sample of a study of T-cell reconstitution after alpha-beta-depleted transplantation in children. In TCRdb, the PCR reads were re-called with MiXCR into one record per CDR3 protein. The table lists some 130,000 distinct CDR3 sequences, more than 9.5% of them singletons, with approximately 25% in the top ten. Sequencing was performed on PBMCs, mostly from graft donor cells, taken 180 days after TCRalphabeta/CD19-depleted stem cell transplant. These receptors all stem from a girl in the first two years of life who had a stem cell transplant for combined immunodeficiency, so the T cells may come from the graft donor. CDR3s include the opening cysteine and the closing phenylalanine or tryptophan. The D gene is left open where the match is weak. Size tells how often a clone was seen (once, few, many) or the class of an expanded clone, and some rows leave it out.

v_gene: TRBV12-3/TRBV12-4
j_gene: TRBJ1-5
d_gene: NA
abundance: few
CDR3aa: CASTDAGPHQPQHF
CDR3nt: TGTGCCAGCACCGACGCAGGTCCCCATCAGCCCCAGCATTTT

v_gene: TRBV4-3
j_gene: TRBJ2-5
d_gene: NA
abundance: NA
CDR3aa: CASSQGVYAGETQYF
CDR3nt: TGCGCCAGCAGCCAAGGTGTATACGCGGGAGAGACCCAGTACTTC

v_gene: TRBV11-2
j_gene: TRBJ2-1
d_gene: TRBD1
abundance: few
CDR3aa: CASSWDRDDNEQFF
CDR3nt: TGTGCCAGCAGCTGGGACAGGGACGACAATGAGCAGTTCTTC

v_gene: TRBV12-3/TRBV12-4
j_gene: TRBJ2-5
d_gene: TRBD1
abundance: few
CDR3aa: CASRRDRGQETQYF
CDR3nt: TGTGCCAGCAGACGAGACAGGGGGCAAGAGACCCAGTACTTC

v_gene: TRBV10-3
j_gene: TRBJ2-3
d_gene: TRBD2
abundance: many
CDR3aa: CAITGTSGGSTDTQYF
CDR3nt: TGTGCCATCACCGGTACTAGCGGGGGGAGCACAGATACGCAGTATTTT

v_gene: TRBV5-1
j_gene: TRBJ2-1
d_gene: NA
abundance: few
CDR3aa: CASTPAPSSYNEQFF
CDR3nt: TGCGCCAGCACTCCGGCTCCGAGCTCCTACAATGAGCAGTTCTTC

v_gene: TRBV21-1
j_gene: TRBJ2-3
d_gene: NA
abundance: NA
CDR3aa: CASSKGVSTDTQYF
CDR3nt: TGTGCCAGCAGCAAAGGAGTCAGCACAGATACGCAGTATTTT

v_gene: TRBV27
j_gene: TRBJ2-1
d_gene: NA
abundance: few
CDR3aa: CASRLLQTYNEQFF
CDR3nt: TGTGCCAGCAGACTGCTTCAAACCTACAATGAGCAGTTCTTC

v_gene: TRBV7-8
j_gene: TRBJ1-6
d_gene: NA
abundance: few
CDR3aa: CASSFNTGRVKGSPLHF
CDR3nt: TGTGCCAGCAGCTTCAATACCGGGAGGGTAAAGGGTTCACCCCTCCACTTT

v_gene: TRBV4-3
j_gene: TRBJ2-1
d_gene: TRBD2
abundance: NA
CDR3aa: CASSQVSLAGLEQFF
CDR3nt: TGCGCCAGCAGCCAAGTCAGTCTAGCGGGACTTGAGCAGTTCTTC

v_gene: TRBV5-6
j_gene: TRBJ2-3
d_gene: NA
abundance: few
CDR3aa: CASRLLIGGSDTQYF
CDR3nt: TGTGCCAGCAGGCTCTTGATAGGGGGGAGCGATACGCAGTATTTT

v_gene: TRBV29-1
j_gene: TRBJ1-1
d_gene: NA
abundance: few
CDR3aa: CSVEGSDTGTEAFF
CDR3nt: TGCAGCGTTGAAGGTAGTGATACGGGCACTGAAGCTTTCTTT

v_gene: TRBV5-1
j_gene: TRBJ2-1
d_gene: NA
abundance: few
CDR3aa: CASSVGRYNEQFF
CDR3nt: TGCGCCAGCAGCGTCGGCCGCTACAATGAGCAGTTCTTC

v_gene: TRBV5-1
j_gene: TRBJ2-3
d_gene: NA
abundance: few
CDR3aa: CASSQRTITPWDTQYF
CDR3nt: TGCGCCAGCAGCCAAAGGACCATTACCCCTTGGGATACGCAGTATTTT

v_gene: TRBV28
j_gene: TRBJ2-3
d_gene: NA
abundance: NA
CDR3aa: CASSLEVRGRHRQHTQYF
CDR3nt: TGTGCCAGCAGTTTAGAGGTCAGGGGCCGCCACCGTCAGCATACGCAGTATTTT

v_gene: TRBV3-1
j_gene: TRBJ2-7
d_gene: NA
abundance: NA
CDR3aa: CASSQAEYEQYF
CDR3nt: TGTGCCAGCAGCCAAGCAGAATACGAGCAGTACTTC

v_gene: TRBV15
j_gene: TRBJ2-1
d_gene: TRBD2
abundance: NA
CDR3aa: CATSSKPGLAGAYNEQFF
CDR3nt: TGTGCCACCAGCAGTAAGCCGGGACTAGCGGGAGCATACAATGAGCAGTTCTTC